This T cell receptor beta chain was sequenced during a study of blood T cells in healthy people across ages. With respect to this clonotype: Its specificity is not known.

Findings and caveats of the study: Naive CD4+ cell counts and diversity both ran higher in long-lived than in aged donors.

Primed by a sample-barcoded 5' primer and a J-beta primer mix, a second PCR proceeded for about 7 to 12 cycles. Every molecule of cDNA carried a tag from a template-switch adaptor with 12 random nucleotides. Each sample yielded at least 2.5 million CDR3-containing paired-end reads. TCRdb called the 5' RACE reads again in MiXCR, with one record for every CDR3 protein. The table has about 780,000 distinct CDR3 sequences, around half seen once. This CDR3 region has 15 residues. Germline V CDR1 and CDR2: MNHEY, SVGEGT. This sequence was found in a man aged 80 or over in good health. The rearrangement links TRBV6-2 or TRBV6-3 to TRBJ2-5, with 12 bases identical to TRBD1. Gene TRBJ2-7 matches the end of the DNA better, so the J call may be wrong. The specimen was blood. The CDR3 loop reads CASSRRGQGANEQYF. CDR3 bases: TGTGCCAGCAGCCGAAGGGGACAGGGGGCGAACGAGCAGTACTTC.